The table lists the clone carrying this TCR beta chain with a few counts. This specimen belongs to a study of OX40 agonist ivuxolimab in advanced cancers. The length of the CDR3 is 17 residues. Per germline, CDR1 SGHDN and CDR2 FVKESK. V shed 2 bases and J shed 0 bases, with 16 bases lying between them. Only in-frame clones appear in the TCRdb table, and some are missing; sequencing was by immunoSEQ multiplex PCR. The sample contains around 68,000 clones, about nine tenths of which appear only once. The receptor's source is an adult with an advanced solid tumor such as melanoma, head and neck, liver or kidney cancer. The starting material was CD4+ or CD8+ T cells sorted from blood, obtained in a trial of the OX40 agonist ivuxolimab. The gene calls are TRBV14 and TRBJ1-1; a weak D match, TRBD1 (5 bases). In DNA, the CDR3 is TGTGCCAGCAGCCAACGCGGGGGGTCTTCGTTGAACACTGAAGCTTTCTTT. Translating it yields CASSQRGGSSLNTEAFF.